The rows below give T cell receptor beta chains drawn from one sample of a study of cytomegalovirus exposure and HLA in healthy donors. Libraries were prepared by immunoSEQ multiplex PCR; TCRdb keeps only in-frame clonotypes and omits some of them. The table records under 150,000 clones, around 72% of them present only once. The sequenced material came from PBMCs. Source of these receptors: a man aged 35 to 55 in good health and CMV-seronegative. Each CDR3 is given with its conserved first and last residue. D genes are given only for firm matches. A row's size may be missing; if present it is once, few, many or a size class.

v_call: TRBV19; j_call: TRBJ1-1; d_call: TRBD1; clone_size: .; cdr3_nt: TGTGCCAGTAGTGACAGGGGGTTGAACACTGAAGCTTTCTTT; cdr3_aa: CASSDRGLNTEAFF
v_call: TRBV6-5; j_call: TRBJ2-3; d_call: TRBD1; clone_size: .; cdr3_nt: TGTGCCAGCAGTCAACAGGGGCCCCGCACAGATACGCAGTATTTT; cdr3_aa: CASSQQGPRTDTQYF
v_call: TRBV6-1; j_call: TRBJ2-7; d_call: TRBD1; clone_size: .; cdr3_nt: TGTGCCAGCAGCGCCGGGACAGGCTTAACCTACGAGCAGTACTTC; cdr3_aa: CASSAGTGLTYEQYF
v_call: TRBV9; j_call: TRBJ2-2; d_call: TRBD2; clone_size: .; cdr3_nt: TGTGCCAGTAGCGTAGCTCTAGCGGCCGGGGAGCTGTTTTTT; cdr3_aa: CASSVALAAGELFF
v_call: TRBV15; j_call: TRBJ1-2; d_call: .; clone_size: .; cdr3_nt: TGTGCCACCAGCTCGGCGGATCCGCGCTATGGCTACACCTTC; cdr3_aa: CATSSADPRYGYTF
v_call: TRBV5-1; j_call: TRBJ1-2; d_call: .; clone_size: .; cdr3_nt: TGCGCCAGCAGCTTGGAAGGGGAGGTGGATGGCTACACCTTC; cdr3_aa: CASSLEGEVDGYTF
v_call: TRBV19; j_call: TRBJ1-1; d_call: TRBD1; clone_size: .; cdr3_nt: TGTGCCAGTAGGGAAGCGGACAGGGTGAACACTGAAGCTTTCTTT; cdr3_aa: CASREADRVNTEAFF
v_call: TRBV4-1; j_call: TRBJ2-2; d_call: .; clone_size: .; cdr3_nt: TGCGCCAGCAGCCAATTTCTCAGGACATTCAACACCGGGGAGCTGTTTTTT; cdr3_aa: CASSQFLRTFNTGELFF
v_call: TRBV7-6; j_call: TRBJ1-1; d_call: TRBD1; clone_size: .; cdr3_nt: TGTGCCAGCAGCTCCCCCAGGGGGACAGGGATGAACACTGAAGCTTTCTTT; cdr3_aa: CASSSPRGTGMNTEAFF
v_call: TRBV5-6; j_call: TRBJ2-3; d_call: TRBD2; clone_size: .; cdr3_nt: TGTGCCAGCAGCTACCTAGCGGGAGGAAGGGATACGCAGTATTTT; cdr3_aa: CASSYLAGGRDTQYF
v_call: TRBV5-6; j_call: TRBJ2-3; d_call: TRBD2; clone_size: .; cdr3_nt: TGTGCCAGCAGCTTCGGACTAGCGGTAGCCTCAGATACGCAGTATTTT; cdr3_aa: CASSFGLAVASDTQYF
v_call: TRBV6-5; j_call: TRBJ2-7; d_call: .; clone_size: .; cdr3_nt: TGTGCCAGCAGTTACTCGTTCGAGGACTACGAGCAGTACTTC; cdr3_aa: CASSYSFEDYEQYF
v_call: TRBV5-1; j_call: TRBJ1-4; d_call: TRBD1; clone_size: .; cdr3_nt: TGCGCCAGCAGCTCCGGAGTCAGGGGGCGTCAGGAAAAACTGTTTTTT; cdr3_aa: CASSSGVRGRQEKLFF
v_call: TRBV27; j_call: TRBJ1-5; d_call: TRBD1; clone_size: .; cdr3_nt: TGTGCCAGCAGTCCTGACAGGGAGATCGAGCCCCAGAATTTT; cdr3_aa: CASSPDREIEPQNF
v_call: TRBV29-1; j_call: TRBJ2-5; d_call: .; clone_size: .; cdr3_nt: TGCAGCGTTGAAGATCGGTCAGGGATGTTCCAAGAGACCCAGTACTTC; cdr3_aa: CSVEDRSGMFQETQYF
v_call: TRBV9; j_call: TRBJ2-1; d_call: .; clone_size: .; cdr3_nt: TGTGCCAGCAACTTGGCCGGGGGGCCCCCGCCCTACAATGAGCAGTTCTTC; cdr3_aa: CASNLAGGPPPYNEQFF
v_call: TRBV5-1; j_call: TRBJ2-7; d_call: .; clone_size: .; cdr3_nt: TGCGCCAGCAGGTCGAGCACCCAGGGGGCGGGAGACGAGCAGTACTTC; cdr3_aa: CASRSSTQGAGDEQYF
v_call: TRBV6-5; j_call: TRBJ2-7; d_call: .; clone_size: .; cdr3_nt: TGTGCCAGCAGTTCCAACAGGGCAACCCTACTCTACGAGCAGTACTTC; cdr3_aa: CASSSNRATLLYEQYF
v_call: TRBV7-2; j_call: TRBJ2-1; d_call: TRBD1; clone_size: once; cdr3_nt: TGTGCCAGCAGCTTGGGACAGGACTACAATGAGCAGTTCTTC; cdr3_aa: CASSLGQDYNEQFF
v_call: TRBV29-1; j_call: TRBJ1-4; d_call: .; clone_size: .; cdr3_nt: TGCAGCGTTGATTCTGGCAGGGCAGGAGAAAAACTGTTTTTT; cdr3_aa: CSVDSGRAGEKLFF
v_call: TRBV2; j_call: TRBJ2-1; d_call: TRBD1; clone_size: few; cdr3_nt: TGTGCCAGCAGATCCGGGACAGGGGTTTACAATGAGCAGTTCTTC; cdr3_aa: CASRSGTGVYNEQFF
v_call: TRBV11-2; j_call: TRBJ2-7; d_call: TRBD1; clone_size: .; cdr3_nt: TGTGCCAGCAGCTTAGTGTACAGGGGGCCCTACGAGCAGTACTTC; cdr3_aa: CASSLVYRGPYEQYF
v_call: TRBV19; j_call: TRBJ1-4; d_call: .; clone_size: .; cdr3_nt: TGTGCCAGTAGTGAGGGAACTAATGAAAAACTGTTTTTT; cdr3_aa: CASSEGTNEKLFF
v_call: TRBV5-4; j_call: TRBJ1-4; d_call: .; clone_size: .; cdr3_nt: TGTGCCTACCAATGGACGGGCGGGGGTTTGGGGAAACTGTTTTTT; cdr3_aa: CAYQWTGGGLGKLFF
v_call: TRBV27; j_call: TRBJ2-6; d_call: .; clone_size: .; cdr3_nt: TGTGCCAGCAGTTTTCGGGGCTCTGGGGCCAACGTCCTGACTTTC; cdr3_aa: CASSFRGSGANVLTF
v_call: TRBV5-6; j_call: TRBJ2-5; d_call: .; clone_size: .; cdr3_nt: TGTGCCAGCAGCTTGGATCTAGCCGTTGAGACCCAGTACTTC; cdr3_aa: CASSLDLAVETQYF
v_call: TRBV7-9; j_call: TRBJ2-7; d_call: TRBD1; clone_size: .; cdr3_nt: TGTGCCAGCAGCTTAAGACAGGGTTACTACGAGCAGTACTTC; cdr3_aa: CASSLRQGYYEQYF
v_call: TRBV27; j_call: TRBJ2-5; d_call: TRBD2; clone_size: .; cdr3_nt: TGTGCCAGCAGCCCTAGCGGGGGGGCCGGGGAGACCCAGTACTTC; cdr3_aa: CASSPSGGAGETQYF
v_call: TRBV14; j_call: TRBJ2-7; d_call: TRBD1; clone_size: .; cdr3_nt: TGTGCCAGCAGCCAGCTCCACAGGGGGGTAGGCGAGCAGTACTTC; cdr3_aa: CASSQLHRGVGEQYF
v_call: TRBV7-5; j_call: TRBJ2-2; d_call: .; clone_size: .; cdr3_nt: TGTGTCAGAAGGGGACAGGGCAACACCGGGGAGCTGTTTTTT; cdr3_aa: CVRRGQGNTGELFF
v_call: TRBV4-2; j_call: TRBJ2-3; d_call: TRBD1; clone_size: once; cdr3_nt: TGTGCCAGCAGCCCATCGGTGGGACAGGGGGGCCCAGATACGCAGTATTTT; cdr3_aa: CASSPSVGQGGPDTQYF
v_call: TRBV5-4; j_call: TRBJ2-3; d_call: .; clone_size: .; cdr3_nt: TGTGCCAGCAGGCGTGCGGAGCAAACAGATACGCAGTATTTT; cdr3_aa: CASRRAEQTDTQYF
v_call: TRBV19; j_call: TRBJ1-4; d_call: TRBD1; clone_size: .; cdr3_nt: TGTGCCAGTAGTCATGGAGGACAGGCAACTAATGAAAAACTGTTTTTT; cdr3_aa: CASSHGGQATNEKLFF
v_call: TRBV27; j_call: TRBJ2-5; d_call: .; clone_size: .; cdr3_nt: TGTGCCAGCAGTAGGGGAGGCGAGACCCAGTACTTC; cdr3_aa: CASSRGGETQYF
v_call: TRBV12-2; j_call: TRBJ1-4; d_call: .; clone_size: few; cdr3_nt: TGTGCAAGTCTGAGGGGAGGGAATGAAAAACTGTTTTTT; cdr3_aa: CASLRGGNEKLFF
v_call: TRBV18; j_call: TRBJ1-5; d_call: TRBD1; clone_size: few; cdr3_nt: TGTGCCAGCTCACCACGGGACAGGGGAAGATATCAGCCCCAGCATTTT; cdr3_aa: CASSPRDRGRYQPQHF
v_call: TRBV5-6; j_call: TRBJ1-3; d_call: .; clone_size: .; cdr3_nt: TGTGCCAGCAGCTTAGCTCCCCCTTTCCGGGGAACGAGAAACACCATATATTTT; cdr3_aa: CASSLAPPFRGTRNTIYF
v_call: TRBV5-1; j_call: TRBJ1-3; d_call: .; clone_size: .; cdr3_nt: TGCGCCAGCAGCTTGGTGGGCAGTAGCTCTGGAAACACCATATATTTT; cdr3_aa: CASSLVGSSSGNTIYF
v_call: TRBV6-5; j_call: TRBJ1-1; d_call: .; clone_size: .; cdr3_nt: TGTGCCAGCCAGGTCGGGGGGCAACACACTGAAGCTTTCTTT; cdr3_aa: CASQVGGQHTEAFF